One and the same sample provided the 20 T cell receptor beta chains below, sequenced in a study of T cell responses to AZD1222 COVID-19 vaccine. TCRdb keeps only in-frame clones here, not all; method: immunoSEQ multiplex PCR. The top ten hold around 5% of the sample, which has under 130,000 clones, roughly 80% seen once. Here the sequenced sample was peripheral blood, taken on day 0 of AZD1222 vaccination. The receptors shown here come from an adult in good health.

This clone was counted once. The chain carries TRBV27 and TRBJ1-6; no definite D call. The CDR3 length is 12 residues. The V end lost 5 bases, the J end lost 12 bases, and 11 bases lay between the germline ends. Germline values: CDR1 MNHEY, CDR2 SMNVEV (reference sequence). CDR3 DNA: TGTGCCAGCAGTGAGATGGGGAGACCCCTCCACTTT. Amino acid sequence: CASSEMGRPLHF.

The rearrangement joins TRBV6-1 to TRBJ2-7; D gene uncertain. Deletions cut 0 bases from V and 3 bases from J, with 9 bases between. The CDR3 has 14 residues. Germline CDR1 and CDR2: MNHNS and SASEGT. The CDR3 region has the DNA TGTGCCAGCAGTGAAGCGGCCTGGGACTACGAGCAGTACTTC. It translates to CASSEAAWDYEQYF.

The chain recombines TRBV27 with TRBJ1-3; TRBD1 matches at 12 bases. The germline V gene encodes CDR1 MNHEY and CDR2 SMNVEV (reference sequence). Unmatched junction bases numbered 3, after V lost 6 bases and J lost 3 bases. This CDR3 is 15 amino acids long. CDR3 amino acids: CASRGTGGFGNTIYF. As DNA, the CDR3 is TGTGCCAGCAGGGGGACAGGGGGCTTTGGAAACACCATATATTTT.

CDR3 amino acids: CASSLGGPTLSYEQYF. The CDR3 region has the DNA TGCGCCAGCAGCTTGGGGGGCCCCACTCTGAGCTACGAGCAGTACTTC. The chain has TRBV5-1 and TRBJ2-7, with a weak D call TRBD1 (5 bases). The V gene's germline CDR1 is SGHRS and CDR2 YFSETQ. Trimming cost V 0 bases and J 3 bases, with 16 bases left between them. This CDR3 is 16 amino acids long.

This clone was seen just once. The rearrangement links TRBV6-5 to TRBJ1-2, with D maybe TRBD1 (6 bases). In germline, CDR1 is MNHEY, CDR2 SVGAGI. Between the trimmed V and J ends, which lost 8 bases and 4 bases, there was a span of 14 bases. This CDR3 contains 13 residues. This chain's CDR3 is CASGLGGGYGYTF. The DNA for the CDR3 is TGTGCCAGCGGATTGGGGGGCGGCTATGGCTACACCTTC.

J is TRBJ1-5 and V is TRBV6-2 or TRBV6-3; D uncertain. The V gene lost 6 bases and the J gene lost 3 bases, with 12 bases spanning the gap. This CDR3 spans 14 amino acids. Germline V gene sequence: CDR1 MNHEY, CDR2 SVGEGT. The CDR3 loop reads CASSANNANQPQHF. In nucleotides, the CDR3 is TGTGCCAGCAGCGCCAATAATGCCAATCAGCCCCAGCATTTT.

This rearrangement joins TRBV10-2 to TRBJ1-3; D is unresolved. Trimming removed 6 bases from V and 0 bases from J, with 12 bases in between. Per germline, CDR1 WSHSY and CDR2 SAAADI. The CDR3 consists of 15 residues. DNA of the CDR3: TGCGCCAGCAGGGAAGTCCCACTCTCTGGAAACACCATATATTTT. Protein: CASREVPLSGNTIYF.

The DNA of the CDR3 is TGCGCCAGCAGCCAAGGTATCTTGATGGGCACTGAAGCTTTCTTT. Translating it yields CASSQGILMGTEAFF. The chain carries TRBV4-3 and TRBJ1-1, with no clear D. Germline V CDR1 and CDR2: LGHNA, YSLEER. V dropped 1 base and J dropped 4 bases, with 13 bases sitting between them. The CDR3 length is 15 residues.

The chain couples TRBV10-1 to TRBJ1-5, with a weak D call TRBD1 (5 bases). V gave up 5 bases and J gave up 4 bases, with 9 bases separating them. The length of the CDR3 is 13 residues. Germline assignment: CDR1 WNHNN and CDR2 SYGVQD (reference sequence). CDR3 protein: CASSSSGNQPQHF. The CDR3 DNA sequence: TGCGCCAGCAGTTCCTCAGGGAATCAGCCCCAGCATTTT.

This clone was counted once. The CDR3 DNA reads as TGTGCCAGCAGTTATGGTGCGACAGGGGGTACCTACGAGCAGTACTTC. It is translated as CASSYGATGGTYEQYF. This chain uses TRBV6-5 with TRBJ2-7, with TRBD1 matching 9 bases. The CDR3 sequence is 16 residues long. With V trimmed by 3 bases and J by 2 bases, 8 bases remained unmatched. Germline CDR1 and CDR2: MNHEY and SVGAGI.

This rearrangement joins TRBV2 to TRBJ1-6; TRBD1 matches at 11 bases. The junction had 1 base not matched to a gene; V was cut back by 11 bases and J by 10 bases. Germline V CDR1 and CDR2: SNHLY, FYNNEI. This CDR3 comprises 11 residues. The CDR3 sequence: CAWTGGSPLHF. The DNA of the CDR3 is TGTGCCTGGACAGGGGGCTCACCCCTCCACTTT.

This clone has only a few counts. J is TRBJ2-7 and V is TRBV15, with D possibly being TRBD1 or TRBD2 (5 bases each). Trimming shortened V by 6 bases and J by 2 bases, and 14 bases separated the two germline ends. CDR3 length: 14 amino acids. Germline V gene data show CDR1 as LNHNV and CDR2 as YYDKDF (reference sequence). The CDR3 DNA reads TGTGCCACCAGTACCTGGGACGCCGCCTACGAGCAGTACTTC. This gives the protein CATSTWDAAYEQYF.

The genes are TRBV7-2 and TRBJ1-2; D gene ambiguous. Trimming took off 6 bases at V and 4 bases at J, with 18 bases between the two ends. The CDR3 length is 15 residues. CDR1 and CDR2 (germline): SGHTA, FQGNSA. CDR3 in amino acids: CASSMSEGVGYGYTF. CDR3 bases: TGTGCCAGCAGTATGTCGGAGGGTGTTGGCTATGGCTACACCTTC. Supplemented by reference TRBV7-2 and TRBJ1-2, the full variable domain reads GAGVSQSPSNKVTEKGKDVELRCDPISGHTALYWYRQSLGQGLEFLIYFQGNSAPDKSGLPSDRFSAERTGGSVSTLTIQRTQQEDSAVYLCASSMSEGVGYGYTFGSGTRLTVV.

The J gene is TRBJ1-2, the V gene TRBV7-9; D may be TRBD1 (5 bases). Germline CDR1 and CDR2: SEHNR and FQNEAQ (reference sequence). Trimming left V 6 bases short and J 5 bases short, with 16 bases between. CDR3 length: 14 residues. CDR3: CASRPDSSLYGYTF. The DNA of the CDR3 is TGTGCCAGCAGACCTGACAGTTCTCTATATGGCTACACCTTC.

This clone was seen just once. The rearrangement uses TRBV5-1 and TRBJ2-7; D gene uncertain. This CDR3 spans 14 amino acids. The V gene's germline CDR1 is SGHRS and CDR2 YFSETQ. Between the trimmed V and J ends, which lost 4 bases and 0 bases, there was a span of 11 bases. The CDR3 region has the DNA TGCGCCAGCAGCGTCCTGACTGGCTCCTACGAGCAGTACTTC. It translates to CASSVLTGSYEQYF. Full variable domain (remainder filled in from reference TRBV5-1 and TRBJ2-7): KAGVTQTPRYLIKTRGQQVTLSCSPISGHRSVSWYQQTPGQGLQFLFEYFSETQRNKGNFPGRFSGRQFSNSRSEMNVSTLELGDSALYLCASSVLTGSYEQYFGPGTRLTVT.

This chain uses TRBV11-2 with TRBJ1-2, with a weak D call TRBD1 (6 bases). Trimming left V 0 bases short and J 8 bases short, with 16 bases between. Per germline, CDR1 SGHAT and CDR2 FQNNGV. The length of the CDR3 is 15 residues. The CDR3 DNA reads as TGTGCCAGCAGCTTAGACCCAACAGGGTATCAAGGCTACACCTTC. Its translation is CASSLDPTGYQGYTF.

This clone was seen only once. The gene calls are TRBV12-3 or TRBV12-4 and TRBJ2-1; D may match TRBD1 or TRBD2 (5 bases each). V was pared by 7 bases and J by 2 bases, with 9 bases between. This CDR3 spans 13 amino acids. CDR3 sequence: CASKGRPYNEQFF. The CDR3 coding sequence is TGTGCCAGCAAGGGGAGACCCTACAATGAGCAGTTCTTC.

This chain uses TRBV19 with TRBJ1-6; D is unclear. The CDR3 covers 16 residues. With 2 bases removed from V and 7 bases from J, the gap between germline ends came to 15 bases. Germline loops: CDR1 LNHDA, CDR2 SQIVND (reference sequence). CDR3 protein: CASSISWIHTNSPLHF. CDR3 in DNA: TGTGCCAGTAGTATATCGTGGATACACACAAATTCACCCCTCCACTTT. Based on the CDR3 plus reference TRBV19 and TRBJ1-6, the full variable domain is DGGITQSPKYLFRKEGQNVTLSCEQNLNHDAMYWYRQDPGQGLRLIYYSQIVNDFQKGDIAEGYSVSREKKESFPLTVTSAQKNPTAFYLCASSISWIHTNSPLHFGNGTRLTVT.

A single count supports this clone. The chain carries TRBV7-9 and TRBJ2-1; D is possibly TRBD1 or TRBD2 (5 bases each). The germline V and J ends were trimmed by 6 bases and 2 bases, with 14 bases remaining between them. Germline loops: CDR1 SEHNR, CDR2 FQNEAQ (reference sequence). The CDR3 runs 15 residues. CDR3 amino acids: CASSVMSGPYNEQFF. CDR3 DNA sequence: TGTGCCAGCAGTGTTATGTCGGGGCCCTACAATGAGCAGTTCTTC.

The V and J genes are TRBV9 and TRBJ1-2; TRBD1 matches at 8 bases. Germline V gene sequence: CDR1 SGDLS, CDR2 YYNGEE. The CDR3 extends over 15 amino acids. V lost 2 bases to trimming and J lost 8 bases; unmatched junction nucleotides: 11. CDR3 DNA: TGTGCCAGCAGCGTGCTCCAGGGACAGGCGGGCGGCTACACCTTC. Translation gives CASSVLQGQAGGYTF.